A selection of T cell receptor beta chains follows, all from one sample in a study of a mutant IDH1 vaccine in newly diagnosed glioma. Repertoires were generated with immunoSEQ multiplex PCR, while TCRdb's copy carries only in-frame clones and drops some. Here the sample spans approximately 82,000 clones, around 83% being singletons. The antigens for these receptors are not known. Sequencing was performed on PBMCs, taken from a glioma patient whose treatment included an IDH1 peptide vaccine. These receptor sequences come from a woman in her forties or fifties with glioma. The conserved cysteine and the conserved F or W are not part of the CDR3 here.

TRBJ2-1	TRBV9	ASSVAGGIAYNEQF
TRBJ2-5	TRBV5-1	ASSSGDQETQY
TRBJ1-5	TRBV6-5	ASSYSRVGDRPQH
TRBJ1-2	TRBV29-1	SVEFGQGFNYGYT
TRBJ2-7	TRBV30	AWSEGGRSQY
TRBJ1-3	TRBV5-8	ASGNRGLYSGNTIY
TRBJ1-1	TRBV28	ASSRERRGTEAF
TRBJ1-2	TRBV20-1	SARVQGGYT
TRBJ1-1	TRBV30	AWKTTGGTEAF
TRBJ2-7	TRBV19	ASSYQGGGLYEQY
TRBJ1-3	TRBV27	ASSSSASGNTIY
TRBJ2-7	TRBV28	ASRTGTGDPYEQY
TRBJ1-5	TRBV27	ASSLNGQRNQPQH
TRBJ2-1	TRBV6-5	ASSALAGPYNEQF
TRBJ1-1	TRBV5-1	ASSLATGIEAF
TRBJ1-3	TRBV28	ASSLHTGSGNTIY
TRBJ2-1	TRBV27	ASSLSVLNEQF
TRBJ1-5	TRBV2	ASSLGVAQPQH